This TCR beta chain was found in a study of T cell repertoires in cytomegalovirus infection. The overall study: CMV infection plus the matching HLA type was flagged by public TCR beta signatures. Whole-study findings and limits: Frequencies of public TCR beta families were cumulated, and this identified carriers of CMV plus the relevant HLA. HLA-C-restricted CMV clonotypes gave the most frequent clonotype in two of eight donors.

From germline, CDR1 is MNHEY and CDR2 SVGEGT. The CDR3 has 13 amino acids. V lost 1 base to trimming and J lost 2 bases, with 4 bases between them. TCRdb re-analysed the reads in MiXCR, keeping a single row per CDR3 protein. The table lists under 350,000 distinct CDR3 sequences, about 9.1% of them singletons. This clonotype was observed at least ten times. Antigen specificity is unknown. The material sequenced was PBMCs. This TCR derives from a human donor in good health (CMV status not recorded). Some clones in this sample may be carry-over from other donors' samples. The chain has TRBV6-2 or TRBV6-3 and TRBJ2-3; D ambiguous. The CDR3 bases are TGTGCCAGCAGTTACTTTAACACAGATACGCAGTATTTT. The encoded protein is CASSYFNTDTQYF.